A single sample gave rise to the 13 T cell receptor beta chains below, sequenced in a study of cytomegalovirus exposure and HLA in healthy donors. Use of 60 Vbeta and 13 Jbeta primers characterized the PCR. Assay used: immunoSEQ multiplex PCR; TCRdb lists only in-frame clones, some missing. This sample has tens of thousands of clones, with 35% to 50% found just once. The sequencing sample was made of PBMCs. The source is a woman aged 50 to 60 in good health and CMV-seronegative.

The V and J genes are TRBV7-7 and TRBJ2-5; 9 bases are a match to TRBD2. J gave up 4 bases and V 5 bases, and 5 bases lay outside the gene matches. The CDR3 extends over 14 amino acids. Germline V gives CDR1 SSHAT, CDR2 FNYEAQ (reference sequence). DNA of the CDR3: TGTGCCAGCAGCCCCACTAGCGGGCCAGAGACCCAGTACTTC. This encodes CASSPTSGPETQYF.

This clone has only a few counts. V and J are TRBV7-9 and TRBJ2-7, with 12 bases identical to TRBD2. The CDR3 contains 14 residues. CDR1 and CDR2 (germline): SEHNR, FQNEAQ (reference sequence). Trimming removed 2 bases from V and 4 bases from J; junction bases left unmatched: 0. The CDR3 loop reads CASSLLAGGYEQYF. The CDR3 DNA sequence: TGTGCCAGCAGCTTACTAGCGGGAGGGTACGAGCAGTACTTC.

V and J are TRBV25-1 and TRBJ1-3; D is unclear. This CDR3 spans 15 amino acids. The ends were cut back, 2 bases at V and 0 bases at J, with 8 bases in the middle. Germline CDR1 reads MGHDK; CDR2 reads SYGVNS. The CDR3 reads CASSEEVYSGNTIYF. CDR3 nucleotides: TGTGCCAGCAGTGAAGAAGTCTACTCTGGAAACACCATATATTTT.

The rearrangement joins TRBV2 to TRBJ1-2; D not resolved. This CDR3 is 13 amino acids long. Germline V CDR1 and CDR2: SNHLY, FYNNEI. V was cut by 4 bases and J by 5 bases, with 11 bases left in between. The DNA of the CDR3 is TGTGCCAGCAGTGCGGCAGGAGGTTATGGCTACACCTTC. It is translated as CASSAAGGYGYTF.

This clone was seen a handful of times. The chain joins TRBV27 to TRBJ1-1; weak D call: TRBD1 (6 bases). The ends were cut back, 6 bases at V and 1 base at J, with 18 bases in the middle. Germline V gene data show CDR1 as MNHEY and CDR2 as SMNVEV (reference sequence). CDR3 size: 16 residues. The CDR3 is CASRPLGRGQNTEAFF. CDR3 coding DNA: TGTGCCAGCAGGCCATTGGGGAGGGGACAGAACACTGAAGCTTTCTTT.

This clone has just a few counts. The J gene is TRBJ2-1, the V gene TRBV9, with 7 bases that match TRBD2. V was pared by 0 bases and J by 4 bases, with 4 bases of the junction left unmatched. The germline gives CDR1 SGDLS, CDR2 YYNGEE. The CDR3 length is 15 residues. CDR3 in amino acids: CASSVGAGDYNEQFF. CDR3 DNA: TGTGCCAGCAGCGTAGGGGCGGGAGATTACAATGAGCAGTTCTTC.

The chain links TRBV18 to TRBJ1-5; TRBD1 agrees at 7 bases. With 3 bases clipped from V and 3 bases from J, the junction kept 2 bases outside the gene matches. CDR3 length equals 14 residues. In germline, CDR1 is KGHSH, CDR2 LQKENI. This CDR3 is CASSPGTANQPQHF. CDR3 DNA sequence: TGTGCCAGCTCACCTGGGACAGCCAATCAGCCCCAGCATTTT.

This clone was seen a handful of times. The genes are TRBV6-6 and TRBJ2-7, with 8 bases matching TRBD2. The CDR3 contains 14 residues. The germline V gene encodes CDR1 MNHNY and CDR2 SVGAGI (reference sequence). Trimming removed 6 bases from V and 3 bases from J; junction bases left unmatched: 7. The CDR3 DNA is TGTGCCAGCAGGCCGGGGGCGGGAGGCTACGAGCAGTACTTC. The encoded protein is CASRPGAGGYEQYF.

The chain is built from TRBV6-5 and TRBJ1-5; a possible D gene is TRBD1 (6 bases). This CDR3 comprises 12 residues. V was clipped by 4 bases and J by 7 bases, with 8 bases between them. Germline V gene data show CDR1 as MNHEY and CDR2 as SVGAGI. The CDR3 sequence is CASSSQGQPQHF. CDR3 in DNA: TGTGCCAGCAGTTCACAGGGACAGCCCCAGCATTTT.

This clone occurred a few times. The rearrangement uses TRBV6-4 and TRBJ1-1; weak D call: TRBD1 (5 bases). Trimming pared 4 bases from V and 3 bases from J, leaving 15 bases between. The germline V gene encodes CDR1 MRHNA and CDR2 SNTAGT. The CDR3 covers 15 residues. CDR3 bases: TGTGCCAGCAGTGGGGGGGGGAGATTGGACACTGAAGCTTTCTTT. Amino acids: CASSGGGRLDTEAFF.

V usage is TRBV4-2 and J usage is TRBJ2-1, with TRBD2 matching 16 bases. This CDR3 region has 18 residues. Germline V gene sequence: CDR1 LGHNA, CDR2 YNFKEQ. V was clipped by 4 bases and J by 5 bases; unmatched bases: 8. The CDR3 is CASSLAGTSGREDNEQFF. CDR3 nucleotides: TGTGCCAGCAGCCTCGCGGGGACTAGCGGGAGGGAAGACAATGAGCAGTTCTTC.

As to this clone: Compared with germline, one end of the junction differs, possibly owing to a read error. The chain links TRBV6-5 to TRBJ1-5, with 9 bases fitting TRBD1. This CDR3 comprises 15 residues. Germline loops: CDR1 MNHEY, CDR2 SVGAGI. CDR3 sequence: CSSSIGQGSNQPQHF. The CDR3 DNA reads as TGTTCCAGCAGTATAGGACAGGGGAGCAATCAGCCCCAGCATTTT.

A few counts support this clone. The chain is built from TRBV28 and TRBJ1-4, with D possibly being TRBD1 (5 bases). The CDR3 loop spans 15 amino acids. Germline lookup yields CDR1 MDHEN and CDR2 SYDVKM. Trimming stripped 3 bases from V and 4 bases from J, with 12 bases between. The CDR3 reads CASSFPTVLNEKLFF. The CDR3 coding sequence is TGTGCCAGCAGTTTCCCGACAGTGCTTAATGAAAAACTGTTTTTT. The entire variable domain, with the rest obtained from reference TRBV28 and TRBJ1-4, is as follows: DVKVTQSSRYLVKRTGEKVFLECVQDMDHENMFWYRQDPGLGLRLIYFSYDVKMKEKGDIPEGYSVSREKKERFSLILESASTNQTSMYLCASSFPTVLNEKLFFGSGTQLSVL.